This TCR beta chain was retrieved from a study of blood T cell repertoires in COVID-19 (dated by TCRdb to 2019 to 2021). In terms of the full investigation: Collaborator samples came from the United States, Italy and Spain and covered acute and convalescent phases of COVID-19. The material from the prospective study consisted of cDNA or gDNA derived from T cells, B-cell-depleted T cells, or PBMCs. Deeply sampled blood TCRbeta repertoires from subjects exposed to, actively infected with, or recovered from COVID-19 were included in the dataset. The repertoires were released in a freely available public database intended as a resource for research on the immune response to SARS-CoV-2. The samples were drawn from the first 160 participants of the ongoing ImmuneRACE study and from over 950 subjects provided by 6 global collaborators. A de-identified subject ID, COVID-19 status, age in years and sex were almost always included in the sample metadata. HLA class I and class II types, where available, came from metadata supplied by the sample provider rather than from assay-based typing.

On this clone: The antigen this receptor binds is unknown. The record has no base qualities; no much larger clone is one base away.

TCRbeta CDR3 regions were amplified from genomic DNA by means of the immunoSEQ Assay, a bias-controlled multiplex PCR. Under the source paper's analysis protocol: Nucleated cell counts per sample were estimated from amplification of reference gene primers within the assay. To quantify the absolute abundance of each unique TCRbeta CDR3 rearrangement, sequence reads were collapsed and filtered. For each sample, productive Simpson clonality was calculated as the square root of Simpson's diversity index over productive rearrangements. TCRdb carries this immuneACCESS record with in-frame sequences only. Its versions omit some clonotypes, under half of them owing to an unresolved V gene in the studies checked, with the rest unexplained. The V and J calls and clone size come from that table; D and trimming were worked out from the DNA. The sample table lists approximately 200,000 clones, 87% of them with a count of one. Under 13% of the sample lies in the top ten.

Study-wide conclusions, independent of this receptor: The amount of clinical and demographic metadata varied by source and participant and was provided uncurated.

Participants in the prospective study were aged roughly 18 to 89 years, lived in some 24 United States geographic areas, and enrolled through a virtual design. In the prospective study, cohorts were assigned on the basis of participant-reported clinical history obtained from a screening survey and a study questionnaire. Each participant in the prospective study had whole blood, serum and a nasopharyngeal or oropharyngeal swab collected by mobile phlebotomists. Participants in the prospective study had the option to provide additional blood draws and questionnaires over a roughly 2-month period. Blood samples from the prospective study were shipped frozen or at room temperature prior to DNA extraction. Including cysteine and phenylalanine, the CDR3 has 13 amino acids. Here the CDR3 DNA is all that survives: 39 bases in frame from base 1. V is cut back by 4 bases and J by 7 bases, with 4 bases in the junction unmatched. The germline V gene encodes CDR1 LNHDA and CDR2 SQIVND (reference sequence).

Sequenced material: PBMCs or T cells enriched from blood (not recorded which). The V and J genes are TRBV19 and TRBJ2-1; TRBD2 fits 7 bases in the junction. This sequence originates from a man aged 18 to 30 with acute COVID-19. The CDR3 is CASSREGQNEQFF. The nucleotides read TGTGCCAGTAGTAGGGAGGGCCAAAATGAGCAGTTCTTC.